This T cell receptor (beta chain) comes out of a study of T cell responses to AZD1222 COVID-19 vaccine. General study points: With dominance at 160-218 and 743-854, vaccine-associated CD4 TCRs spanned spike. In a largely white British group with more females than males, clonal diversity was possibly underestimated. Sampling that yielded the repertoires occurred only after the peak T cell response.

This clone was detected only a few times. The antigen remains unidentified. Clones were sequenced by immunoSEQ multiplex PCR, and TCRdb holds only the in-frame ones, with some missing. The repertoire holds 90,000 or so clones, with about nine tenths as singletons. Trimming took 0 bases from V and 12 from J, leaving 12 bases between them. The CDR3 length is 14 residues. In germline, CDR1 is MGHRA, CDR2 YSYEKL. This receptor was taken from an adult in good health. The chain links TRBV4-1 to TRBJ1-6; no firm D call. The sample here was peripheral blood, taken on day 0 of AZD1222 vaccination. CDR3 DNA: TGCGCCAGCAGCCAAGAGGCCTATATTCTACCCCTCCACTTT. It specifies CASSQEAYILPLHF.